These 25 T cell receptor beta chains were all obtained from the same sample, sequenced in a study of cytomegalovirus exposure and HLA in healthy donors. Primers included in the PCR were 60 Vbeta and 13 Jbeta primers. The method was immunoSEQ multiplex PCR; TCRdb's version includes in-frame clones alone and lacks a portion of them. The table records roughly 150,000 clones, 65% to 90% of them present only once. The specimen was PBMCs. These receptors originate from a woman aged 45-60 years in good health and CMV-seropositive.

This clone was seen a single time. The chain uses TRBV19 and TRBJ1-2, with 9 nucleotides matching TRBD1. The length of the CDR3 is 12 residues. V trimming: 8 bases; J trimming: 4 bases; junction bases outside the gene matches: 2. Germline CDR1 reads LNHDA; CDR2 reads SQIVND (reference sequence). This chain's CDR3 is CASGDRAYGYTF. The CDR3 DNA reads TGTGCCAGTGGGGACAGGGCCTATGGCTACACCTTC. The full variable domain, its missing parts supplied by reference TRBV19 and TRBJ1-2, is DGGITQSPKYLFRKEGQNVTLSCEQNLNHDAMYWYRQDPGQGLRLIYYSQIVNDFQKGDIAEGYSVSREKKESFPLTVTSAQKNPTAFYLCASGDRAYGYTFGSGTRLTVV.

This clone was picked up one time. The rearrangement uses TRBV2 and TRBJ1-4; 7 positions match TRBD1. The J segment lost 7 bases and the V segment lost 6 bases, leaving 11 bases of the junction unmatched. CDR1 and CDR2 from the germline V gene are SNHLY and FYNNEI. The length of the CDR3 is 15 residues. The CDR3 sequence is CASRIKGTDREKLFF. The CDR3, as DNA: TGTGCCAGCAGGATCAAAGGGACAGATCGTGAAAAACTGTTTTTT.

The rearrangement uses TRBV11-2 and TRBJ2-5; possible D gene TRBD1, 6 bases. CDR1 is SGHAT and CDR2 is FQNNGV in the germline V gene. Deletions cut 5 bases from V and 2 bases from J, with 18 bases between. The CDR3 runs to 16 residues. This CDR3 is CASSPLGQLPQETQYF. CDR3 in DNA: TGTGCCAGCAGCCCCCTCGGACAGCTTCCTCAAGAGACCCAGTACTTC.

The CDR3 DNA follows: TGTGCTAGTGGTGGGGACTTAAGCAATCAGCCCCAGCATTTT. Amino acid sequence: CASGGDLSNQPQHF. The genes are TRBV12-5 and TRBJ1-5; D possibly corresponds to TRBD1 (5 bases). This CDR3 is 14 amino acids long. Trimming shortened V by 5 bases and J by 1 base, and 9 bases separated the two germline ends. The germline V gene has CDR1 LGHNT and CDR2 FRNRAP.

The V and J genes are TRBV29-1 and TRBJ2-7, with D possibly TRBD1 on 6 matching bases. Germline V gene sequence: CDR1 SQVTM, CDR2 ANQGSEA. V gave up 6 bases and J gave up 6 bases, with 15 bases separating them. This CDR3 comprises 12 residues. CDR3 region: CSVRAPRGEQYF. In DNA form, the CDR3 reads TGCAGCGTGCGGGCCCCCAGGGGCGAGCAGTACTTC.

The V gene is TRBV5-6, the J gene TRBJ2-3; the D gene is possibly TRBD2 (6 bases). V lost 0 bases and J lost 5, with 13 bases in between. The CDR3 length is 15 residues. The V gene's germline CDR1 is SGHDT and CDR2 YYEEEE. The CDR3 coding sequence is TGTGCCAGCAGCTTGGGGATGCAGGGACTAGATACGCAGTATTTT. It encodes CASSLGMQGLDTQYF.

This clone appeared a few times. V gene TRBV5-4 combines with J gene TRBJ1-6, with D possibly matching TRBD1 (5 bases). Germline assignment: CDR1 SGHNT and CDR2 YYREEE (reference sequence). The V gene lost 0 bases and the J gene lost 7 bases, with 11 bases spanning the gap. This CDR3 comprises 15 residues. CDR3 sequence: CASSLAGGRNSPLHF. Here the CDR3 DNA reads TGTGCCAGCAGCTTGGCCGGGGGTCGGAATTCACCCCTCCACTTT. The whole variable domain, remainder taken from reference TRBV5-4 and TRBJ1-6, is ETGVTQSPTHLIKTRGQQVTLRCSSQSGHNTVSWYQQALGQGPQFIFQYYREEENGRGNFPPRFSGLQFPNYSSELNVNALELDDSALYLCASSLAGGRNSPLHFGNGTRLTVT.

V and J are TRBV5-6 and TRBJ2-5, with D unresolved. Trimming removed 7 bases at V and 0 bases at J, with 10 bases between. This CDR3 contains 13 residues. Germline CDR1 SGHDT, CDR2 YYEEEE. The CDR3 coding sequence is TGTGCCAGCCGAGCTCCGAACCAAGAGACCCAGTACTTC. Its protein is CASRAPNQETQYF.

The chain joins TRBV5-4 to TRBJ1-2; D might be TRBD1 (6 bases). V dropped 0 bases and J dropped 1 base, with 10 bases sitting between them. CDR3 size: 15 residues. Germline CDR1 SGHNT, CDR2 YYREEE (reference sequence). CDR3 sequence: CASSLEDSINYGYTF. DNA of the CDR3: TGTGCCAGCAGCTTGGAGGACAGTATTAACTATGGCTACACCTTC.

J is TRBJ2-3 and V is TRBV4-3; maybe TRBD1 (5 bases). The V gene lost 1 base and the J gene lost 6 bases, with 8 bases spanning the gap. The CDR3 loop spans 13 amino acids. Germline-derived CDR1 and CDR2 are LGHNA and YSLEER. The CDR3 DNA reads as TGCGCCAGCAGCCAAGGCCAGGGCGATACGCAGTATTTT. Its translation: CASSQGQGDTQYF.

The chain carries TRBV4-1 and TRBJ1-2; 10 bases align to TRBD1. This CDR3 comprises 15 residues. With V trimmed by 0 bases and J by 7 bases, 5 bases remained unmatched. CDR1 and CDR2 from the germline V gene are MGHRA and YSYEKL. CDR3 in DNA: TGCGCCAGCAGCCAAGATGGACAGGGGGGATCTGGCTACACCTTC. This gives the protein CASSQDGQGGSGYTF.

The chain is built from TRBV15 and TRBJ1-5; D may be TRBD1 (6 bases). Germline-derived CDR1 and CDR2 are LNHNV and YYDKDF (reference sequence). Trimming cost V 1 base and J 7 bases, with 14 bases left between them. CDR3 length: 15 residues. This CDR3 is CATSRVRQVRQPQHF. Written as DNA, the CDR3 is TGTGCCACCAGCAGAGTGAGACAGGTGAGACAGCCCCAGCATTTT.

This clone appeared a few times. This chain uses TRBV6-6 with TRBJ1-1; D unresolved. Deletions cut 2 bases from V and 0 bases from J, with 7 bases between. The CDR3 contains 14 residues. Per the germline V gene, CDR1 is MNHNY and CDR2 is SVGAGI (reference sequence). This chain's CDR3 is CASSYGQMNTEAFF. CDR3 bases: TGTGCCAGCAGTTACGGCCAGATGAACACTGAAGCTTTCTTT.

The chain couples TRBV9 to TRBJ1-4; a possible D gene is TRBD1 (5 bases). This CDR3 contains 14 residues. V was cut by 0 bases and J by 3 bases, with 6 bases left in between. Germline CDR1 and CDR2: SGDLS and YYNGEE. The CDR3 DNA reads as TGTGCCAGCAGCGTAGAGGGGTCTAATGAAAAACTGTTTTTT. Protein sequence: CASSVEGSNEKLFF.

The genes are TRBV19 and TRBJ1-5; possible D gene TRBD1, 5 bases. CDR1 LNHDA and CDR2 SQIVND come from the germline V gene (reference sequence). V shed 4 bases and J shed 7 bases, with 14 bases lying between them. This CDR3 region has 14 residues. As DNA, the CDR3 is TGTGCCAGTAGTACCCAGGGTCAAGAGCAGCCCCAGCATTTT. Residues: CASSTQGQEQPQHF.

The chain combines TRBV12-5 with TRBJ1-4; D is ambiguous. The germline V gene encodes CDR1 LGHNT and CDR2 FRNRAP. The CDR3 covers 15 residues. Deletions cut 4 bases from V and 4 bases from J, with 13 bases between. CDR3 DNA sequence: TGTGCTAGTGGTTCGACTGGACTACTTAATGAAAAACTGTTTTTT. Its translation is CASGSTGLLNEKLFF.

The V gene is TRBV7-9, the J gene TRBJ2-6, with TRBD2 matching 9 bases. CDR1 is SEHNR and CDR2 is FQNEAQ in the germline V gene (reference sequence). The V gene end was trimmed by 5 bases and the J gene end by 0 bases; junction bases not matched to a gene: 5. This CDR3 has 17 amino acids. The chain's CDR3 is CASSRPGLASGANVLTF. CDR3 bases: TGTGCCAGCAGCCGACCGGGACTAGCCTCTGGGGCCAACGTCCTGACTTTC.

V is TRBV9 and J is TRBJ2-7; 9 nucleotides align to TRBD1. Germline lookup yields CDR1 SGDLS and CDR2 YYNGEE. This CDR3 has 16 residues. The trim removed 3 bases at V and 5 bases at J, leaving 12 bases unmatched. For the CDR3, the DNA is TGTGCCAGCAGCGGGCCCCCATCCGGGACAGGGAACGAGCAGTACTTC. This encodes CASSGPPSGTGNEQYF.

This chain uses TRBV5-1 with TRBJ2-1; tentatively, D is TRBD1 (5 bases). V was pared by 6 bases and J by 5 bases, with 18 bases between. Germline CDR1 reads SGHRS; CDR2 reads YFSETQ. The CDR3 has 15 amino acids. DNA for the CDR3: TGCGCCAGCACCGCAGGGCCTAGGTTCGACAATGAGCAGTTCTTC. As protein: CASTAGPRFDNEQFF.

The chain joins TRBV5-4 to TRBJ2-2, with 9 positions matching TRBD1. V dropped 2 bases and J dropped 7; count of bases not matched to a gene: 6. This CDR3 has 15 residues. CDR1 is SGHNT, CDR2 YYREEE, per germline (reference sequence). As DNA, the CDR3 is TGTGCCAGCAGCTTCCCACAGGGGGCAGGCGGGGAGCTGTTTTTT. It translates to CASSFPQGAGGELFF.

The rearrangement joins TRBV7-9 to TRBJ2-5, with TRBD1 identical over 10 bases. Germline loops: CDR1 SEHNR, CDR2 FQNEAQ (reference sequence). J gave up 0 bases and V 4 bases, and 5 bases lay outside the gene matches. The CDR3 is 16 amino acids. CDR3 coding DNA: TGTGCCAGCAGCTCCCGGGACAGGGGCTACCAAGAGACCCAGTACTTC. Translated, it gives CASSSRDRGYQETQYF. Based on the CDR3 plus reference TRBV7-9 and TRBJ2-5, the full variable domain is DTGVSQNPRHKITKRGQNVTFRCDPISEHNRLYWYRQTLGQGPEFLTYFQNEAQLEKSRLLSDRFSAERPKGSFSTLEIQRTEQGDSAMYLCASSSRDRGYQETQYFGPGTRLLVL.

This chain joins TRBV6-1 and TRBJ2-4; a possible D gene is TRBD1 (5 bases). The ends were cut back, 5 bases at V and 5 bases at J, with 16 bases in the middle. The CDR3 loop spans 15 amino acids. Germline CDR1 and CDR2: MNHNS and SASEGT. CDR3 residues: CASSTLGRDENIQYF. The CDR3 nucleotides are TGTGCCAGCAGTACGCTTGGCAGGGATGAAAACATTCAGTACTTC.

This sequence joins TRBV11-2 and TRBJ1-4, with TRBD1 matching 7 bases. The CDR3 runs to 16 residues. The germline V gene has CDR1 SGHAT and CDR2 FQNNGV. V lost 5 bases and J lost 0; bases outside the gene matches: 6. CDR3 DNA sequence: TGTGCCAGCAGCCCCCGTACAGGGGCAACTAATGAAAAACTGTTTTTT. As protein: CASSPRTGATNEKLFF.

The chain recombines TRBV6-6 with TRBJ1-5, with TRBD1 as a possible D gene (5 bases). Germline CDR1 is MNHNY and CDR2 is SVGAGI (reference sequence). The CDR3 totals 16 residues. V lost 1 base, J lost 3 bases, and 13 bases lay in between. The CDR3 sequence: CASSYFLSGNNQPQHF. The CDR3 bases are TGTGCCAGCAGTTACTTTCTCTCAGGGAACAATCAGCCCCAGCATTTT.

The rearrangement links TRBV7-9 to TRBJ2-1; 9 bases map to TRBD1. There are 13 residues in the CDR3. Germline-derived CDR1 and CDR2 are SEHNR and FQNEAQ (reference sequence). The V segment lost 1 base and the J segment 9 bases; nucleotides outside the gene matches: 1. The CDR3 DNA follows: TGTGCCAGCAGCTTAGGACAGGGGGGTGAGCAGTTCTTC. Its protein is CASSLGQGGEQFF.